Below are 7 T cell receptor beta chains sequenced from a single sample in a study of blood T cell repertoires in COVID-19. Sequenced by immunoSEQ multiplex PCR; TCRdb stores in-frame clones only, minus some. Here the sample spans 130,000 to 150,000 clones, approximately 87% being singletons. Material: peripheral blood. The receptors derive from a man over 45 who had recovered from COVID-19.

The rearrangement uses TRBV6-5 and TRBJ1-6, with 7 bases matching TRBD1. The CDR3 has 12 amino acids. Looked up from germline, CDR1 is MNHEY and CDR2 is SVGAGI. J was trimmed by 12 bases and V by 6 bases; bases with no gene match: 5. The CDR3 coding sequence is TGTGCCAGCAGAGCAGGGGGGAGACCCCTCCACTTT. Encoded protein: CASRAGGRPLHF.

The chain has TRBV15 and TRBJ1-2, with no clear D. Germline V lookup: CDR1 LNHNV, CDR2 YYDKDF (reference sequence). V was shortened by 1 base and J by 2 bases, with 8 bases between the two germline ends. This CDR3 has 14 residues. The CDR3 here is CATSRGRSNYGYTF. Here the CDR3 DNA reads TGTGCCACCAGCAGAGGGAGATCCAACTATGGCTACACCTTC.

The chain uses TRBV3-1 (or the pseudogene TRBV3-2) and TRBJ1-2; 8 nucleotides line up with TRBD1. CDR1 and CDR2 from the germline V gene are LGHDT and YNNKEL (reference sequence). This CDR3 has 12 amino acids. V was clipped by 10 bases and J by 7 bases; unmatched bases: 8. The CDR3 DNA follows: TGTGCCACCAACGACAGGGGAGGTGGCTACACCTTC. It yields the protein CATNDRGGGYTF.

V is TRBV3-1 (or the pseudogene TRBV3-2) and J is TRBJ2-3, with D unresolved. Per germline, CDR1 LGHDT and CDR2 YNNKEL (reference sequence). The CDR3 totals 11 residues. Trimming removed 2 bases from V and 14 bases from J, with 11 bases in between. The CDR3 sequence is CASSQSRVVYF. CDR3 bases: TGTGCCAGCAGCCAATCAAGAGTGGTGTATTTT.

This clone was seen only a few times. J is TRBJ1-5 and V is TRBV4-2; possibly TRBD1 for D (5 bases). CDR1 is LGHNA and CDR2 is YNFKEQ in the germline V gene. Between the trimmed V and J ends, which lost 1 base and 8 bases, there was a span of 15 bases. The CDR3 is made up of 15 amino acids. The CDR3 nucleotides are TGTGCCAGCAGCCAAGGGAGGGAGGGGCGAGAGCCCCAGCATTTT. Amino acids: CASSQGREGREPQHF.

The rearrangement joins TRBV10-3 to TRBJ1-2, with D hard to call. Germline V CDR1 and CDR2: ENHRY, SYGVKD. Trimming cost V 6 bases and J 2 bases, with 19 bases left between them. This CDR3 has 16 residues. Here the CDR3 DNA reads TGTGCCATCAGGGATGACATTGGACGGGAAAACTATGGCTACACCTTC. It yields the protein CAIRDDIGRENYGYTF.

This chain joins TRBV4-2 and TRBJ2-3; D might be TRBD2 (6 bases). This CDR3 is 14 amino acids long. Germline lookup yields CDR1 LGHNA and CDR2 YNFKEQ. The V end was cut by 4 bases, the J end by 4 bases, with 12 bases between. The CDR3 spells CASSREAGADTQYF. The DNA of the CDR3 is TGTGCCAGCAGCCGGGAGGCAGGCGCAGATACGCAGTATTTT.